The clone carrying this T cell receptor (beta chain) came up once. Use of 60 Vbeta and 13 Jbeta primers characterized the PCR. The repertoire was sequenced with immunoSEQ multiplex PCR; TCRdb's copy has only in-frame clones and lacks some. Among about 190,000 clones listed, approximately 86% were seen once. This record comes from a study of cytomegalovirus exposure and HLA in healthy donors. This CDR3 region has 15 residues. Germline loops: CDR1 MNHNS, CDR2 SASEGT. V was clipped by 5 bases and J by 0 bases, with 11 bases between them. The TCR sequence derives from a woman under 40 in good health and CMV-seronegative. The material sequenced was PBMCs. The genes are TRBV6-1 and TRBJ2-1, with TRBD2 as a possible D gene (6 bases). CDR3 amino acids: CASSLTRSSYNEQFF. The CDR3 DNA reads TGTGCCAGCAGTTTGACTAGGAGCTCCTACAATGAGCAGTTCTTC.